Presented here are 24 T cell receptor beta chains from one specimen sequenced in a study of technical replicates of blood from a few donors. The data were produced by immunoSEQ multiplex PCR, yet TCRdb's version contains in-frame clones alone and is incomplete. Of about 74,000 clones listed, nearly 97% are singletons. Sequences were obtained from T cells isolated from PBMCs. All receptors derive from a human donor in good health.

The J gene is TRBJ1-3, the V gene TRBV27; perhaps TRBD1 as D (6 bases). Germline V lookup: CDR1 MNHEY, CDR2 SMNVEV (reference sequence). The CDR3 contains 17 residues. V was shortened by 5 bases and J by 2 bases, with 19 bases between the two germline ends. Written as DNA, the CDR3 is TGTGCCAGCAGTCCTCTACAGGGAAGAGGGCCTGGAAACACCATATATTTT. This sequence encodes CASSPLQGRGPGNTIYF.

This chain uses TRBV7-9 with TRBJ2-1; 8 bases are shared with TRBD2. V shed 3 bases, J shed 8 bases, and the junction held 9 bases outside the gene matches. The germline V gene encodes CDR1 SEHNR and CDR2 FQNEAQ (reference sequence). The CDR3 length is 15 residues. Written as DNA, the CDR3 is TGTGCCAGCAGCTTCGAAGCGGGAGATAATCATGAGCAGTTCTTC. Translation gives CASSFEAGDNHEQFF.

This chain joins TRBV5-1 and TRBJ2-3, with a possible D match to TRBD2 (6 bases). Germline assignment: CDR1 SGHRS and CDR2 YFSETQ. Trimming took 0 bases from V and 0 from J, leaving 8 bases between them. There are 15 residues in the CDR3. CDR3 sequence (DNA): TGCGCCAGCAGCTTGGGCGGACTAAGCACAGATACGCAGTATTTT. This sequence encodes CASSLGGLSTDTQYF.

The chain recombines TRBV6-1 with TRBJ2-7; D might be TRBD2 (5 bases). With 5 bases removed from V and 5 bases from J, the gap between germline ends came to 10 bases. CDR3 length: 12 residues. CDR1 and CDR2 (germline): MNHNS, SASEGT. For the CDR3, the DNA is TGTGCCAGCAGTCGGGATCCCAACGAGCAGTACTTC. Residues: CASSRDPNEQYF.

The V and J genes are TRBV18 and TRBJ1-2; D is perhaps TRBD1 (5 bases). Germline loops: CDR1 KGHSH, CDR2 LQKENI. V was cut by 2 bases and J by 8 bases, with 15 bases left in between. The length of the CDR3 is 14 residues. In DNA, the CDR3 is TGTGCCAGCTCACCATCGGCCAACCCAGGGGGCTACACCTTC. Translated: CASSPSANPGGYTF.

The V call is TRBV9, the J call TRBJ1-2; a weak D match, TRBD1 (5 bases). Looked up from germline, CDR1 is SGDLS and CDR2 is YYNGEE. Between the trimmed V and J ends, which lost 2 bases and 2 bases, there was a span of 13 bases. CDR3 length: 15 amino acids. CDR3: CASSVGGGSNYGYTF. CDR3 nucleotides: TGTGCCAGCAGCGTTGGGGGGGGGTCAAACTATGGCTACACCTTC.

Only one count was recorded for this clone. The rearrangement links TRBV27 to TRBJ1-5; TRBD1 is a possible D gene (6 bases). Germline values: CDR1 MNHEY, CDR2 SMNVEV (reference sequence). The CDR3 spans 14 residues. With 2 bases removed from V and 8 bases from J, the gap between germline ends came to 13 bases. CDR3 coding DNA: TGTGCCAGCAGTTTAGGGGGCGCTTCCAAGCCCCAGCATTTT. Translated, it gives CASSLGGASKPQHF.

The chain carries TRBV7-3 and TRBJ2-5, with D maybe TRBD2 (5 bases). From germline, CDR1 is SGHTA and CDR2 FQGTGA. V lost 2 bases, J lost 3 bases, and 13 bases lay in between. This CDR3 region has 15 residues. The CDR3 sequence: CASSLDGSSEETQYF. As DNA, the CDR3 is TGTGCCAGCAGCTTAGATGGTAGTAGCGAAGAGACCCAGTACTTC.

The chain carries TRBV27 and TRBJ2-5, with 8 nucleotides matching TRBD2. The CDR3 sequence is 15 residues long. V dropped 5 bases and J dropped 3; count of bases not matched to a gene: 8. The germline gives CDR1 MNHEY, CDR2 SMNVEV (reference sequence). The CDR3 is CASSSGLAVKETQYF. CDR3 DNA: TGTGCCAGCAGTAGTGGACTAGCTGTTAAAGAGACCCAGTACTTC.

The chain employs TRBV16 and TRBJ1-1, with D possibly being TRBD1 (6 bases). The CDR3 spans 14 residues. Per the germline V gene, CDR1 is KGHSY and CDR2 is FQNENV. Trimming left V 4 bases short and J 7 bases short, with 16 bases between. The CDR3 DNA reads as TGTGCCAGCAGCCCGCATACCCCAGGGGATGAAGCTTTCTTT. This encodes CASSPHTPGDEAFF.

CDR3 in DNA: TGTGCCAGCAGTTTGGAGAGGGGAGGAACTGAAGCTTTCTTT. Protein: CASSLERGGTEAFF. V gene TRBV27 combines with J gene TRBJ1-1, with a tentative D call TRBD1 (5 bases). This CDR3 contains 14 residues. Germline lookup yields CDR1 MNHEY and CDR2 SMNVEV (reference sequence). The ends were cut back, 3 bases at V and 5 bases at J, with 13 bases in the middle.

This clone has only one observation. V is TRBV27 and J is TRBJ1-2, with D maybe TRBD1 (5 bases). The CDR3 has 15 residues. Trimming took 1 base from V and 4 from J, leaving 13 bases between them. CDR1 and CDR2 from the germline V gene are MNHEY and SMNVEV (reference sequence). CDR3 amino acids: CASSLYPRDSYGYTF. In nucleotides, the CDR3 is TGTGCCAGCAGTTTATACCCCCGGGACTCCTATGGCTACACCTTC.

The chain is built from TRBV28 and TRBJ1-1; no definite D call. The V end was cut by 4 bases, the J end by 7 bases, with 10 bases between. The CDR3 has 12 amino acids. Germline CDR1 is MDHEN and CDR2 is SYDVKM. CDR3 in amino acids: CASSSVSIEAFF. CDR3 coding DNA: TGTGCCAGCAGTTCGGTGAGCATTGAAGCTTTCTTT. Looking up the rest from reference TRBV28 and TRBJ1-1 gives the full variable domain: DVKVTQSSRYLVKRTGEKVFLECVQDMDHENMFWYRQDPGLGLRLIYFSYDVKMKEKGDIPEGYSVSREKKERFSLILESASTNQTSMYLCASSSVSIEAFFGQGTRLTVV.

The rearrangement links TRBV28 to TRBJ2-7; a weak D match, TRBD2 (6 bases). Germline V CDR1 and CDR2: MDHEN, SYDVKM. The CDR3 has 14 amino acids. The V and J ends lost 3 bases and 2 bases respectively, with 11 bases between them. The DNA for the CDR3 is TGTGCCAGCAGTTTTGTCGGGGGAGCCTACGAGCAGTACTTC. It is translated as CASSFVGGAYEQYF.

The gene calls are TRBV4-3 and TRBJ2-3, with 10 bases matching TRBD2. The CDR3 is made up of 14 amino acids. CDR1 is LGHNA and CDR2 is YSLEER in the germline V gene. J lost 4 bases, V lost 4 bases, and 2 bases had no gene match. The CDR3 nucleotides read TGCGCCAGCAGCCTAGGACTAGCGGCAGATACGCAGTATTTT. Amino acids: CASSLGLAADTQYF.

The chain has TRBV7-2 and TRBJ2-5; 8 bases align to TRBD2. The germline CDR1 and CDR2 sequences are SGHTA and FQGNSA. Germline trimming cut 3 bases from V and 2 bases from J; bases unmatched to any gene: 2. This CDR3 is 14 amino acids long. The CDR3 spells CASSFAGGQETQYF. The DNA for the CDR3 is TGTGCCAGCAGCTTCGCGGGAGGACAAGAGACCCAGTACTTC.

V and J are TRBV5-6 and TRBJ2-2; weak D call: TRBD2 (5 bases). Per the germline V gene, CDR1 is SGHDT and CDR2 is YYEEEE. CDR3 length equals 14 residues. The V and J ends lost 2 bases and 3 bases respectively, with 8 bases between them. In DNA form, the CDR3 reads TGTGCCAGCAGCTTCGGCGGGTACACCGGGGAGCTGTTTTTT. It specifies CASSFGGYTGELFF.

The rearrangement links TRBV6-6 to TRBJ2-6, with 10 bases lining up with TRBD1. Per germline, CDR1 MNHNY and CDR2 SVGAGI (reference sequence). V lost 6 bases and J lost 2; bases outside the gene matches: 4. This CDR3 is built from 16 residues. The CDR3 DNA sequence: TGTGCCAGCAGGGCCGGGACAGGGGCTGGGGCCAACGTCCTGACTTTC. Protein sequence: CASRAGTGAGANVLTF.

V is TRBV6-6 and J is TRBJ2-3; 9 positions agree with TRBD1. CDR3 length: 14 residues. From germline, CDR1 is MNHNY and CDR2 SVGAGI (reference sequence). V shed 1 base and J 5 bases; nucleotides not matched to a gene: 1. The CDR3 here is CASSYWDREDTQYF. Written as DNA, the CDR3 is TGTGCCAGCAGTTACTGGGACAGGGAAGATACGCAGTATTTT.

The rearrangement links TRBV28 to TRBJ2-7; TRBD2 aligns across 12 bases. There are 16 residues in the CDR3. With V trimmed by 7 bases and J by 5 bases, 12 bases remained unmatched. The germline V gene has CDR1 MDHEN and CDR2 SYDVKM. CDR3 coding DNA: TGTGCCAGCACAAGGTATAGACTAGCGGGGGCCCACGAGCAGTACTTC. Translating it yields CASTRYRLAGAHEQYF.

This chain links TRBV7-3 with TRBJ2-1; weak D call: TRBD2 (6 bases). Germline CDR1 SGHTA, CDR2 FQGTGA. This CDR3 has 16 amino acids. V lost 1 base and J lost 8, with 18 bases in between. CDR3 sequence (DNA): TGTGCCAGCAGCTTAAATAGCCCGGGAGCGGCGGATGAGCAGTTCTTC. Amino acids: CASSLNSPGAADEQFF.

The gene calls are TRBV4-3 and TRBJ2-1; the match to TRBD1 covers 9 bases. With 3 bases clipped from V and 4 bases from J, the junction kept 4 bases outside the gene matches. Per germline, CDR1 LGHNA and CDR2 YSLEER. The CDR3 spans 15 residues. The DNA for the CDR3 is TGCGCCAGCAGCCAGGGACAGGGAGTTTACAATGAGCAGTTCTTC. This encodes CASSQGQGVYNEQFF.

The table lists this clone with a count of one. The gene calls are TRBV10-1 and TRBJ2-7; 9 bases are a match to TRBD2. Trimming removed 4 bases from V and 1 base from J; junction bases left unmatched: 2. The germline V gene has CDR1 WNHNN and CDR2 SYGVQD (reference sequence). CDR3 length: 14 residues. The CDR3 spells CASSGGLASYEQYF. DNA for the CDR3: TGCGCCAGCAGTGGGGGACTAGCTTCCTACGAGCAGTACTTC.

The chain has TRBV2 and TRBJ2-3; 7 positions agree with TRBD2. Looked up from germline, CDR1 is SNHLY and CDR2 is FYNNEI. J gave up 5 bases and V 2 bases, and 4 bases lay outside the gene matches. This CDR3 contains 14 residues. CDR3 protein: CASSEWVAGDTQYF. The CDR3 DNA follows: TGTGCCAGCAGTGAATGGGTAGCGGGAGATACGCAGTATTTT.